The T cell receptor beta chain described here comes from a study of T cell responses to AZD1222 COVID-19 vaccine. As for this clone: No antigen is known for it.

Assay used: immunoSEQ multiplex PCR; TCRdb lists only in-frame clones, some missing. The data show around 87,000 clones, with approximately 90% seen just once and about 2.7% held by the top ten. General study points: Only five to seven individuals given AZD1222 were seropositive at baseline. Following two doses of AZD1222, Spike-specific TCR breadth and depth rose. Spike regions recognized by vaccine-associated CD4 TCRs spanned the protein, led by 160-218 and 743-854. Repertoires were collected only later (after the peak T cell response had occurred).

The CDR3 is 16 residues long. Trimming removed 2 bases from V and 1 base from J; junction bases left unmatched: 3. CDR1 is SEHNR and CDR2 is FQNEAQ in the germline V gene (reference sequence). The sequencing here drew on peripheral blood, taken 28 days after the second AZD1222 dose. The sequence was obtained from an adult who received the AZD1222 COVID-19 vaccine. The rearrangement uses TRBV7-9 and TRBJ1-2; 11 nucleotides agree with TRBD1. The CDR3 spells CASSLRTGGFNYGYTF. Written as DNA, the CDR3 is TGTGCCAGCAGCTTAAGGACAGGGGGCTTTAACTATGGCTACACCTTC. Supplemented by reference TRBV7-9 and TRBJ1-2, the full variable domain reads DTGVSQNPRHKITKRGQNVTFRCDPISEHNRLYWYRQTLGQGPEFLTYFQNEAQLEKSRLLSDRFSAERPKGSFSTLEIQRTEQGDSAMYLCASSLRTGGFNYGYTFGSGTRLTVV.